These 6 T cell receptor beta chains were all obtained from the same sample, sequenced in a study of CD8 T cells in ankylosing spondylitis. Study-wide findings and caveats: Seemingly characteristic of ankylosing spondylitis blood was a TCR beta motif consisting of roughly 8 highly homologous variants.

TCRdb passed the 5' RACE reads through MiXCR, listing each CDR3 protein once. The sample has about 540,000 distinct CDR3 sequences, approximately 12% seen once; the top ten hold over 6.5%. For these TCRs, the target antigens are not known. Sequenced material: blood, either unsorted or a sorted T cell fraction (not recorded which). These receptors were collected from a male donor with ankylosing spondylitis.

The CDR3 DNA sequence: TGTGCCAGCAGCTCAGCGCCTAGGGCTTCCTACGAGCAGTACTTC. This sequence encodes CASSSAPRASYEQYF. The chain links TRBV7-9 to TRBJ2-7; D is ambiguous. This CDR3 region has 15 residues. CDR1 is SEHNR, CDR2 FQNEAQ, per germline (reference sequence). The V end was cut by 4 bases, the J end by 1 base, with 14 bases between.

This chain joins TRBV4-1 and TRBJ1-2, with D perhaps matching TRBD1 (5 bases). The CDR3 length is 15 residues. Germline V gives CDR1 MGHRA, CDR2 YSYEKL. V lost 0 bases and J lost 1, with 9 bases in between. The CDR3 coding sequence is TGCGCCAGCAGCCAAGATCCAGGGCTTAACTATGGCTACACCTTC. Protein: CASSQDPGLNYGYTF.

V is TRBV3-1 and J is TRBJ2-1; 7 bases agree with TRBD1. Germline lookup yields CDR1 LGHDT and CDR2 YNNKEL (reference sequence). CDR3 length: 15 residues. Trimming at V came to 3 bases and at J to 6 bases, leaving 8 bases not matched to a gene. CDR3 amino acids: CASSHPGTATNEQFF. CDR3 DNA: TGTGCCAGCAGCCACCCCGGGACAGCGACCAATGAGCAGTTCTTC.

This clonotype was seen repeatedly, ten times or more. The chain has TRBV5-5 and TRBJ1-5; a weak D match, TRBD1 (6 bases). Trimming stripped 4 bases from V and 4 bases from J, with 12 bases between. The CDR3 runs to 14 residues. From germline, CDR1 is SGHKS and CDR2 YYEKEE (reference sequence). The CDR3 coding sequence is TGTGCCAGCAGCCTTCAGGGGAATAATCAGCCCCAGCATTTT. Translation: CASSLQGNNQPQHF.

V and J are TRBV12-3 or TRBV12-4 and TRBJ2-2; D is uncertain. The V end lost 2 bases, the J end lost 8 bases, and 15 bases lay between the germline ends. The CDR3 sequence is 15 residues long. The CDR3 loop reads CASSLPGRNGGELFF. DNA for the CDR3: TGTGCCAGCAGTTTACCAGGAAGAAACGGGGGGGAGCTGTTTTTT.

CDR3 residues: CASSLATGEQYV. The CDR3 nucleotides read TGTGCCAGCAGCTTGGCTACGGGCGAGCAGTACGTC. This chain uses TRBV5-6 with TRBJ2-7, with unresolved D. Germline CDR1 reads SGHDT; CDR2 reads YYEEEE. This CDR3 has 12 residues. V was clipped by 0 bases and J by 6 bases, with 7 bases between them.